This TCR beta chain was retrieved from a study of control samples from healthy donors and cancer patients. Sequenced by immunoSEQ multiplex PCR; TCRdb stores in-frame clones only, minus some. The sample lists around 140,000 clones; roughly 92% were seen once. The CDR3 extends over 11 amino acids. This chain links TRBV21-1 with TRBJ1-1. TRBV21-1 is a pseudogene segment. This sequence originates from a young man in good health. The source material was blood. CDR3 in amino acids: CASSLHHEAFF. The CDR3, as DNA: TGTGCCAGCAGCCTACACCATGAAGCTTTCTTT.